One TCR beta chain is described in this entry. The target antigen is unknown. This CDR3 contains 13 residues. V lost 4 bases and J lost 3, with 12 bases in between. Germline CDR1 reads SQVTM; CDR2 reads ANQGSEA. Sequenced by immunoSEQ multiplex PCR; TCRdb stores in-frame clones only, minus some. Of roughly 92,000 clones in the sample, about 90% are singletons; the top ten hold 0.11%. The data were taken from a study of graft-versus-host responses after intestinal transplantation. The clonotype originates from a human donor who received an intestinal transplant. The rearrangement links TRBV29-1 to TRBJ1-1; possible D gene TRBD1, 6 bases. The material was unstimulated CD4+ T cells sorted from spleen or lymph node cells, obtained before intestinal transplant. CDR3 protein: CSVGKGGDTEAFF. The DNA for the CDR3 is TGCAGCGTTGGAAAAGGGGGGGACACTGAAGCTTTCTTT.